The clone carrying this T cell receptor beta chain was observed a few times. Its antigen is undetermined. This CDR3 contains 14 residues. Germline values: CDR1 MNHEY, CDR2 SVGAGI. The germline V and J ends were trimmed by 3 bases and 0 bases, with 8 bases remaining between them. TCRdb re-called the RT-PCR reads with MiXCR, one entry per CDR3 protein. Among roughly 160,000 distinct CDR3 sequences listed, about 11% were seen once. The data were obtained in a study of response to subunit inactivated influenza vaccine. Whole-study results and caveats: The authors offered the suggestion that each seasonal influenza vaccination recruits few new T cells.

This chain joins TRBV6-5 and TRBJ2-5; no clear D gene. The clonotype was recovered from a man between 50 and 69 years old who received an inactivated influenza vaccine. The input for sequencing was CD8+ T cells sorted from PBMCs, taken about 24 months after vaccination. CDR3 residues: CASSYSSNQETQYF. The CDR3, as DNA: TGTGCCAGCAGTTATAGCTCAAACCAAGAGACCCAGTACTTC.